Listed here is a single T cell receptor beta chain. The antigen is unknown. This sample is drawn from a study of cytomegalovirus exposure and HLA in healthy donors. Study results and caveats: Reportedly, a later analysis found an Asian-associated ancestry cluster had fewer N-insertions than the roughly 670-donor mean. For TCR beta chains, V- and J-gene trimming was later linked to a missense DCLRE1C variant. Among immune exposure information, only CMV serostatus was available.

This CDR3 region has 14 residues. CDR1 and CDR2 (germline): MRHNA, SNTAGT. There were likely unrecorded immune exposures, though donors were nominally healthy when sampled. The PCR employed 60 Vbeta primers together with 13 Jbeta primers. Sequencing used immunoSEQ multiplex PCR; TCRdb keeps in-frame clones, though not all of them. The repertoire holds 40,000 or so clones, with 64% as singletons. V and J are TRBV6-4 and TRBJ2-5; 8 bases line up with TRBD2. The J call may be wrong; the DNA end is better matched by TRBJ2-7. This TCR derives from a human donor in good health. The sample taken for sequencing was PBMCs. In DNA form, the CDR3 reads TGTGCCAGCAGTGTAGTAGCGGGGTTCGACGAGCAGTACTTC. Its translation: CASSVVAGFDEQYF.